A selection of T cell receptor beta chains follows, all from one sample in a study of cytomegalovirus exposure and HLA in healthy donors. The protocol was immunoSEQ multiplex PCR, while the TCRdb copy is restricted to in-frame clones and leaves out a portion. The sample carries fewer than 200,000 clones, about three quarters recorded once. The sequencing input was PBMCs. Receptors originate from a woman aged 35 to 49 in good health and CMV-seropositive. Each CDR3 is given with its conserved first and last residue. The D gene is left open where the match is weak. Rows may omit the clone size; those that give it use once, few, many or a size class.

v_call: TRBV6-1; d_call: -; cdr3_length: 13; clone_size: -; j_call: TRBJ1-2; cdr3_nt: TGTGCCAGCAGGCTAGATAGAAACTATGGCTACACCTTC; cdr3_aa: CASRLDRNYGYTF
v_call: TRBV5-6; d_call: -; cdr3_length: 12; clone_size: -; j_call: TRBJ2-5; cdr3_nt: TGTGCCAGCAGCTTACCTGACTTGACCTTGTACTTC; cdr3_aa: CASSLPDLTLYF
v_call: TRBV2; d_call: -; cdr3_length: 13; clone_size: -; j_call: TRBJ1-4; cdr3_nt: TGTGCCAGCAGTGAAGCGGGAGGTGAAAAACTGTTTTTT; cdr3_aa: CASSEAGGEKLFF
v_call: TRBV19; d_call: TRBD1; cdr3_length: 16; clone_size: -; j_call: TRBJ2-7; cdr3_nt: TGTGCCAGTAGTACCTCGACAGGGCTTAGCTCCTACGAGCAGTACTTC; cdr3_aa: CASSTSTGLSSYEQYF
v_call: TRBV5-6; d_call: -; cdr3_length: 13; clone_size: few; j_call: TRBJ2-7; cdr3_nt: TGTGCCAGCACATACCCGAGCTCCTACGAGCAGTACTTC; cdr3_aa: CASTYPSSYEQYF
v_call: TRBV18; d_call: -; cdr3_length: 15; clone_size: -; j_call: TRBJ2-4; cdr3_nt: TGTGCCAGCTCACCACCGGGACACCCTGGGGACATTCAGTACTTC; cdr3_aa: CASSPPGHPGDIQYF
v_call: TRBV2; d_call: -; cdr3_length: 15; clone_size: few; j_call: TRBJ1-3; cdr3_nt: TGTGCCAGGCAGACAGCCCCAAGCTCTGGAAACACCATATATTTT; cdr3_aa: CARQTAPSSGNTIYF
v_call: TRBV23-1; d_call: -; cdr3_length: 11; clone_size: -; j_call: TRBJ1-2; cdr3_nt: TGCGCCAGCAGTCGTCGGTTTGGCTACACCTTC; cdr3_aa: CASSRRFGYTF
v_call: TRBV4-3; d_call: TRBD2; cdr3_length: 17; clone_size: once; j_call: TRBJ2-3; cdr3_nt: TGCGCCAGCAGCCAGGAGGGACTAGCGGGGGGTTCTGATACGCAGTATTTT; cdr3_aa: CASSQEGLAGGSDTQYF
v_call: TRBV29-1; d_call: TRBD1; cdr3_length: 13; clone_size: -; j_call: TRBJ2-7; cdr3_nt: TGCAGCGTTGGACAGGGGAGCGGCTACGAGCAGTACTTC; cdr3_aa: CSVGQGSGYEQYF
v_call: TRBV29-1; d_call: TRBD2; cdr3_length: 18; clone_size: -; j_call: TRBJ2-6; cdr3_nt: TGCAGCGCCCGGGCACGGGAGGAGGATCACTCTGGGGCCAACGTCCTGACTTTC; cdr3_aa: CSARAREEDHSGANVLTF
v_call: TRBV7-2; d_call: -; cdr3_length: 16; clone_size: -; j_call: TRBJ1-6; cdr3_nt: TGTGCCAGCAGCTTCTTCGGAGGGGATGCAAGTTCACCCCTCCACTTT; cdr3_aa: CASSFFGGDASSPLHF
v_call: TRBV27; d_call: TRBD1; cdr3_length: 13; clone_size: -; j_call: TRBJ1-2; cdr3_nt: TGTGCCAGCAGTTCGACAGGGTACGATGGCTACACCTTC; cdr3_aa: CASSSTGYDGYTF
v_call: TRBV7-2; d_call: TRBD1; cdr3_length: 15; clone_size: -; j_call: TRBJ2-7; cdr3_nt: TGTGCCAGCAGCGCGGCCGGGACAGGGGGCGGCGAGCAGTACTTC; cdr3_aa: CASSAAGTGGGEQYF
v_call: TRBV5-1; d_call: TRBD1; cdr3_length: 17; clone_size: -; j_call: TRBJ1-1; cdr3_nt: TGCGCCAGCAGCAATGTCCCGGGACAGGGGTTGAGCACTGAAGCTTTCTTT; cdr3_aa: CASSNVPGQGLSTEAFF
v_call: TRBV18; d_call: -; cdr3_length: 14; clone_size: -; j_call: TRBJ2-5; cdr3_nt: TGTGCCAGCTCGCCTGCCGGGGTGCAAGAGACCCAGTACTTC; cdr3_aa: CASSPAGVQETQYF
v_call: TRBV6-6; d_call: TRBD1; cdr3_length: 15; clone_size: -; j_call: TRBJ1-3; cdr3_nt: TGTGCCAGCAGTTACAGGGGACAGACTGGAAACACCATATATTTT; cdr3_aa: CASSYRGQTGNTIYF
v_call: TRBV29-1; d_call: -; cdr3_length: 12; clone_size: -; j_call: TRBJ1-3; cdr3_nt: TGCAGCGTTACAGGGCAGGGAAACACCATATATTTT; cdr3_aa: CSVTGQGNTIYF
v_call: TRBV10-3; d_call: -; cdr3_length: 13; clone_size: -; j_call: TRBJ2-3; cdr3_nt: TGTGCCATCGGAGGAGGGATATCAGATACGCAGTATTTT; cdr3_aa: CAIGGGISDTQYF
v_call: TRBV4-2; d_call: TRBD1; cdr3_length: 13; clone_size: once; j_call: TRBJ1-1; cdr3_nt: TGTGCCAGCACCGGGACAGAGAACACTGAAGCTTTCTTT; cdr3_aa: CASTGTENTEAFF
v_call: TRBV2; d_call: TRBD1; cdr3_length: 14; clone_size: -; j_call: TRBJ1-2; cdr3_nt: TGTGCCAGCAGTGAAATGGGGGGACAGGAAGGCTACACCTTC; cdr3_aa: CASSEMGGQEGYTF
v_call: TRBV5-4; d_call: TRBD2; cdr3_length: 15; clone_size: -; j_call: TRBJ2-1; cdr3_nt: TGTGCCAGCAGCTTGGCACTAGCGGGTTACAATGAGCAGTTCTTC; cdr3_aa: CASSLALAGYNEQFF
v_call: TRBV4-1; d_call: -; cdr3_length: 16; clone_size: -; j_call: TRBJ2-7; cdr3_nt: TGCGCCAGCAGCCAAGTAACAGGCCCGAGCTCCTACGAGCAGTACTTC; cdr3_aa: CASSQVTGPSSYEQYF
v_call: TRBV4-1; d_call: -; cdr3_length: 13; clone_size: -; j_call: TRBJ2-1; cdr3_nt: TGCGCCAGCAGCGTTAGTAGATACAATGAGCAGTTCTTC; cdr3_aa: CASSVSRYNEQFF
v_call: TRBV25-1; d_call: -; cdr3_length: 14; clone_size: -; j_call: TRBJ1-4; cdr3_nt: TGTGCCAGCAGTGTGTACTATGCGGATGAAAAACTGTTTTTT; cdr3_aa: CASSVYYADEKLFF
v_call: TRBV28; d_call: -; cdr3_length: 12; clone_size: -; j_call: TRBJ2-7; cdr3_nt: TGTGCCAGCAGTTCGGACACCTACGAGCAGTACTTC; cdr3_aa: CASSSDTYEQYF
v_call: TRBV7-9; d_call: TRBD2; cdr3_length: 16; clone_size: few; j_call: TRBJ2-5; cdr3_nt: TGTGCCAGCAGCGCCGGGACTAGCGGGAACCAAGAGACCCAGTACTTC; cdr3_aa: CASSAGTSGNQETQYF
v_call: TRBV4-2; d_call: TRBD1; cdr3_length: 12; clone_size: -; j_call: TRBJ2-1; cdr3_nt: TGTGCCAGCAGCCAGGGACAGAGTAGGAAGTTCTTC; cdr3_aa: CASSQGQSRKFF